The 22 T cell receptor beta chains in this list originate from one sample, sequenced in a study of T cell responses to AZD1222 COVID-19 vaccine. Some clones are missing from TCRdb's copy, which holds only in-frame ones; the method was immunoSEQ multiplex PCR. The table has fewer than 130,000 clones, under 95% seen once. The sample consisted of peripheral blood, taken on day 0 of AZD1222 vaccination. The receptors originated from an adult in good health.

The CDR3 DNA sequence: TGTGCCACCAGCAGTTACAGGCTCAATCAGCCCCAGCATTTT. Protein product: CATSSYRLNQPQHF. This chain links TRBV15 with TRBJ1-5; perhaps TRBD1 as D (5 bases). The V and J ends lost 3 bases and 3 bases respectively, with 9 bases between them. CDR3 length: 14 residues. Germline assignment: CDR1 LNHNV and CDR2 YYDKDF (reference sequence).

This clone occurred once. The CDR3 coding sequence is TGTGCCAGCAGCAAAGCAGGCGGGAGACAGGGAATCCATCGTGCCTCCGAGCAGTACTTC. Translated, it gives CASSKAGGRQGIHRASEQYF. This rearrangement joins TRBV21-1 to TRBJ2-7. TRBV21-1 is a pseudogene locus. The CDR3 has 20 residues.

CDR3 amino acids: CASSRDGNTEAFF. In nucleotides, the CDR3 is TGTGCCAGCAGCCGTGATGGGAACACTGAAGCTTTCTTT. This sequence joins TRBV7-9 and TRBJ1-1; D gene ambiguous. Trimming pared 5 bases from V and 1 base from J, leaving 8 bases between. From germline, CDR1 is SEHNR and CDR2 FQNEAQ (reference sequence). The CDR3 consists of 13 residues.

The chain combines TRBV6-2 or TRBV6-3 with TRBJ2-7; 7 nucleotides agree with TRBD1. The length of the CDR3 is 16 residues. The junction had 12 bases not matched to a gene; V was cut back by 4 bases and J by 3 bases. CDR1 is MNHEY and CDR2 is SVGEGT in the germline V gene. In DNA, the CDR3 is TGTGCCAGCAGTTTCCCCCGTGGGACAGTTAGCTACGAGCAGTACTTC. Residues: CASSFPRGTVSYEQYF.

This clone showed up just once. This rearrangement joins TRBV5-1 to TRBJ1-4; 9 bases are shared with TRBD1. The CDR3 length is 18 residues. The V gene's germline CDR1 is SGHRS and CDR2 YFSETQ. V gave up 4 bases and J gave up 3 bases; unmatched junction bases: 13. The CDR3 region is CASSPLSRTGAANEKLFF. CDR3 coding DNA: TGCGCCAGCAGCCCTCTTTCTAGGACAGGGGCGGCTAATGAAAAACTGTTTTTT.

The V call is TRBV7-6, the J call TRBJ2-2, with 14 bases fitting TRBD2. The V gene's germline CDR1 is SGHVS and CDR2 FNYEAQ. The V segment lost 5 bases and the J segment 8 bases; nucleotides outside the gene matches: 10. The CDR3 runs to 17 residues. The DNA of the CDR3 is TGTGCCAGCAGCCCATCGACTAGCGGGAGGGCCGTTGGGGAGCTGTTTTTT. It encodes CASSPSTSGRAVGELFF. Combining the CDR3 with reference TRBV7-6 and TRBJ2-2 gives the whole variable domain GAGVSQSPRYKVTKRGQDVALRCDPISGHVSLYWYRQALGQGPEFLTYFNYEAQQDKSGLPNDRFSAERPEGSISTLTIQRTEQRDSAMYRCASSPSTSGRAVGELFFGEGSRLTVL.

This chain links TRBV24-1 with TRBJ2-2; TRBD2 is a possible D gene (6 bases). The CDR3 consists of 14 residues. The germline gives CDR1 KGHDR, CDR2 SFDVKD. The V end lost 8 bases, the J end lost 3 bases, and 12 bases lay between the germline ends. The CDR3 region has the DNA TGTGCCACCAAGGAGGGGACCGACACCGGGGAGCTGTTTTTT. Translated: CATKEGTDTGELFF.

The chain links TRBV6-5 to TRBJ1-6; 8 bases fit TRBD1. The germline V gene encodes CDR1 MNHEY and CDR2 SVGAGI. The CDR3 consists of 11 residues. V shed 6 bases and J 19 bases; nucleotides not matched to a gene: 8. CDR3 bases: TGTGCCAGCAGGACAGGGGAGTCAAGGCACTTT. Translation: CASRTGESRHF.

The chain combines TRBV7-2 with TRBJ2-1; 9 bases are a match to TRBD2. This CDR3 region has 15 residues. Looked up from germline, CDR1 is SGHTA and CDR2 is FQGNSA. V trimming: 2 bases; J trimming: 5 bases; junction bases outside the gene matches: 4. CDR3 coding DNA: TGTGCCAGCAGCTTACGGCTAGCGGGGCACAATGAGCAGTTCTTC. Translated, it gives CASSLRLAGHNEQFF.

The chain links TRBV7-2 to TRBJ2-7, with 11 bases fitting TRBD2. Germline V gives CDR1 SGHTA, CDR2 FQGNSA. The CDR3 spans 18 residues. V was pared by 2 bases and J by 0 bases, with 9 bases of the junction left unmatched. The CDR3 reads CASSLKGTSGGYSYEQYF. For the CDR3, the DNA is TGTGCCAGCAGCTTAAAAGGGACTAGCGGCGGCTACTCCTACGAGCAGTACTTC.

The V and J genes are TRBV18 and TRBJ1-1, with D uncertain. Trimming cost V 2 bases and J 3 bases, with 7 bases left between them. This CDR3 contains 13 residues. Per the germline V gene, CDR1 is KGHSH and CDR2 is LQKENI. The CDR3 region has the DNA TGTGCCAGCTCACCAAGCCAGGACACTGAAGCTTTCTTT. It translates to CASSPSQDTEAFF.

The chain joins TRBV19 to TRBJ1-4; 10 bases are shared with TRBD1. The germline V gene has CDR1 LNHDA and CDR2 SQIVND (reference sequence). This CDR3 region has 15 residues. V shed 8 bases and J 0 bases; nucleotides not matched to a gene: 3. The CDR3 bases are TGTGCCAGTTGGGACAGGGGCTCAACTAATGAAAAACTGTTTTTT. This encodes CASWDRGSTNEKLFF.

V gene TRBV9 combines with J gene TRBJ2-5; D not resolved. This CDR3 has 14 amino acids. V shed 3 bases and J shed 0 bases, with 9 bases lying between them. Germline V gives CDR1 SGDLS, CDR2 YYNGEE. The CDR3 coding sequence is TGTGCCAGCAGCGAAGACGGCAACCAAGAGACCCAGTACTTC. Translation gives CASSEDGNQETQYF.

This chain uses TRBV9 with TRBJ2-2, with D tentatively TRBD1 or TRBD2 (5 bases each). Trimming shortened V by 3 bases and J by 7 bases, and 16 bases separated the two germline ends. Germline values: CDR1 SGDLS, CDR2 YYNGEE. The CDR3 has 15 amino acids. The CDR3 DNA sequence: TGTGCCAGCAGCGGAGGGACGATTGGGCACGGGGAGCTGTTTTTT. It is translated as CASSGGTIGHGELFF.

This chain uses TRBV27 with TRBJ1-2; no clear D. The CDR3 runs to 15 residues. V gave up 5 bases and J gave up 8 bases, with 21 bases separating them. The germline V gene encodes CDR1 MNHEY and CDR2 SMNVEV (reference sequence). The CDR3 protein is CASSGTPIRVWGYTF. CDR3 coding DNA: TGTGCCAGCAGTGGCACCCCGATTCGGGTATGGGGCTACACCTTC.

This sequence joins TRBV9 and TRBJ1-2, with 9 positions matching TRBD1. Germline lookup yields CDR1 SGDLS and CDR2 YYNGEE. The CDR3 is 16 residues long. V was pared by 0 bases and J by 6 bases, with 9 bases of the junction left unmatched. CDR3 nucleotide sequence: TGTGCCAGCAGCGTAGAGGGGGACAGGGATGTGGATGGCTACACCTTC. Amino acids: CASSVEGDRDVDGYTF.

The V gene is TRBV7-8, the J gene TRBJ2-5; 8 positions match TRBD1. The CDR3 runs 14 residues. Germline V lookup: CDR1 SGHVS, CDR2 FQNEAQ. Germline trimming cut 5 bases from V and 5 bases from J; bases unmatched to any gene: 7. CDR3 amino acids: CASSLTGALETQYF. CDR3 DNA: TGTGCCAGCAGCCTGACAGGGGCGTTGGAGACCCAGTACTTC.

CDR3 bases: TGTGCCAGCAGCGCTGAACAGGGGGTTAATTCACCCCTCCACTTT. Protein product: CASSAEQGVNSPLHF. This sequence joins TRBV21-1 and TRBJ1-6; the table's D call, TRBD1, was not checked against the DNA. TRBV21-1 is flagged as a pseudogene. The CDR3 is 15 residues long.

The chain has TRBV6-2 or TRBV6-3 and TRBJ2-2, with D unresolved. Between the trimmed V and J ends, which lost 4 bases and 1 base, there was a span of 7 bases. CDR1 is MNHEY and CDR2 is SVGEGT in the germline V gene. The CDR3 consists of 14 residues. CDR3 nucleotides: TGTGCCAGCAGTTTAAACATGAACACCGGGGAGCTGTTTTTT. Its protein product is CASSLNMNTGELFF.

As for this clone: Other DNA sequences in this sample translate to the same CDR3. The chain recombines TRBV9 with TRBJ2-1, with D perhaps given as TRBD1 or TRBD2 (5 bases each). Germline-derived CDR1 and CDR2 are SGDLS and YYNGEE. Trimming removed 2 bases from V and 2 bases from J, with 11 bases in between. This CDR3 spans 15 amino acids. The CDR3 DNA follows: TGTGCCAGCAGCGTGGGGCGGGCCACCTACAATGAGCAGTTCTTC. Amino acids: CASSVGRATYNEQFF.

V usage is TRBV7-9 and J usage is TRBJ2-1, with 8 bases identical to TRBD2. The CDR3 is made up of 15 amino acids. Germline V lookup: CDR1 SEHNR, CDR2 FQNEAQ (reference sequence). Trimming took 5 bases from V and 8 from J; bases not matched to a gene: 11. For the CDR3, the DNA is TGTGCCAGCAGCCTACTGCGGGGGGATTCCGATGAGCAGTTCTTC. This sequence encodes CASSLLRGDSDEQFF.

The J gene is TRBJ2-5, the V gene TRBV19, with D hard to call. Germline CDR1 reads LNHDA; CDR2 reads SQIVND (reference sequence). Deletions cut 3 bases from V and 5 bases from J, with 10 bases between. CDR3 size: 13 residues. The CDR3 is CASSIGRAETQYF. CDR3 DNA sequence: TGTGCCAGTAGTATTGGAAGGGCCGAGACCCAGTACTTC.